This TCR beta chain was recovered during a study of blood T cell repertoires in COVID-19. The wider study: Acute and convalescent COVID-19 specimens originated in the United States, Italy and Spain.

Under the authors' procedure: Reference gene primers were amplified, and this amplification served to estimate nucleated cell counts. This table comes from immunoSEQ multiplex PCR, and its TCRdb copy is limited to in-frame clones, with some not included. Clone size and V and J calls were adopted from that table, with D and trimming inferred from the DNA. This sample has more than 95,000 clones; roughly 87% occur once, and the top ten carry 7.7%. Trimming left V 0 bases short and J 0 bases short, with 6 bases between. This CDR3 comprises 15 residues. Germline-derived CDR1 and CDR2 are SGHRS and YFSETQ.

This sequence was found in a human donor in a cohort sampled during active COVID-19. Sequencing was performed on peripheral blood. The rearrangement joins TRBV5-1 to TRBJ1-4; tentatively, D is TRBD1 (5 bases). As DNA, the CDR3 is TGCGCCAGCAGCTTGGTGACAGCAACTAATGAAAAACTGTTTTTT. Translation: CASSLVTATNEKLFF.